This T cell receptor beta chain was obtained from a study of blood T cells in healthy people across ages. The authors ran a second PCR of about 6 to 11 cycles using a sample-barcoded 5' primer and a J-beta primer mix. Each of the samples gave a minimum of 3 million paired-end reads that contained CDR3. TCRdb re-called the 5' RACE reads through MiXCR, storing one row per CDR3 protein. The table has approximately 580,000 distinct CDR3 sequences, about 25% seen once; the top ten hold around 10%. Trimming cost V 4 bases and J 0 bases, with 21 bases left between them. The germline CDR1 and CDR2 sequences are LGHNA and YSLEER. The CDR3 sequence is 18 residues long. As to this clonotype: As yet, its antigen is unknown.

Study-level results: Any conclusive comparison of naive versus antigen-experienced cells was prevented by using unsorted PBMCs. Versus aged donors, long-lived donors had higher diversity and more naive CD4+ cells.

This sample also belongs to another study, concerning T cells of mothers and their children. That work contributes: With unrelated pairs as the comparison, related mother-child pairs had a slightly higher overlap that was not significant.

This TCR was sampled from a boy between 10 and 17 years old in good health. The rearrangement uses TRBV4-3 and TRBJ1-2; weak D call: TRBD1 (6 bases). The sequenced material came from blood. The CDR3 bases are TGCGCCAGCAGCCTTTTGACCCCCAGGACAGAAGCTAACTATGGCTACACCTTC. As protein: CASSLLTPRTEANYGYTF.